Listed below are T cell receptor beta chains from one sample, sequenced in a study of blood T cell repertoires in COVID-19. This table comes from immunoSEQ multiplex PCR, and its TCRdb copy is limited to in-frame clones, with some not included. In the table there are 200,000 to 300,000 clones, around 89% of which are singletons. The source material was PBMCs or T cells enriched from blood (not recorded which). Receptors originate from a woman in her twenties or thirties who had recovered from COVID-19. Each CDR3 is given with its conserved first and last residue. D genes are given only for firm matches. The size entry is marked missing in some rows and otherwise reads once, few, many or a size class.

-	TRBV20-1	TRBJ1-2	-	TGCAGTGCTAGTACTCAGGGGCACTATGGCTACACCTTC	CSASTQGHYGYTF
-	TRBV6-2/TRBV6-3	TRBJ1-5	-	TGTGCCAGCAGTTATCCGAGGGATAGCAATCAGCCCCAGCATTTT	CASSYPRDSNQPQHF
-	TRBV18	TRBJ1-5	-	TGTGCCAGCTCACCAGGTACAGGGAATCAGCCCCAGCATTTT	CASSPGTGNQPQHF
once	TRBV10-3	TRBJ2-3	-	TGTGCCATCAGTGAGTCTGACAGTAGCACAGATACGCAGTATTTT	CAISESDSSTDTQYF
-	TRBV12-3/TRBV12-4	TRBJ2-5	TRBD2	TGTGCCAGCAGTTCTAGCGGCCAAGAGACCCAGTACTTC	CASSSSGQETQYF
-	TRBV7-9	TRBJ1-2	-	TGTGCCACCGGCTCGGGAGGGCTGGGATTCTATGGCTACACCTTC	CATGSGGLGFYGYTF
once	TRBV2	TRBJ2-3	TRBD2	TGTGCCAGCCTGCGCGGGAGGGCCGGGAATACGCAGTATTTT	CASLRGRAGNTQYF
-	TRBV28	TRBJ2-4	-	TGTGCCAGCAGTTCCCCGGACAGTTTGAGCATTCAGTACTTC	CASSSPDSLSIQYF
-	TRBV18	TRBJ1-2	-	TGTGCCAGCTCACCTCTTTTGGGGCAGAGGAGATCTGGTGGCTACACCTTC	CASSPLLGQRRSGGYTF
-	TRBV28	TRBJ2-1	TRBD2	TGTGCCAGCGGCCTGACTAGCGGGACTTATGGGGAGCAGTTCTTC	CASGLTSGTYGEQFF
once	TRBV7-9	TRBJ2-1	TRBD1	TGTGCCAGCAGCTTCCGGGACAGGGGGTTTAATGAGCAGTTCTTC	CASSFRDRGFNEQFF
-	TRBV6-2/TRBV6-3	TRBJ2-7	-	TGTGCCAGCAGCACCCCTGGCAGGGACTCCTACGAGCAGTACTTC	CASSTPGRDSYEQYF
once	TRBV4-2	TRBJ2-1	TRBD2	TGTGCCAGCAGCCAAGATCCGTTCGGACTAGCGGGAAGGAACAATGAGCAGTTCTTC	CASSQDPFGLAGRNNEQFF
-	TRBV27	TRBJ1-1	-	TGTGCCAGCAGCGAGGCCTTAGGGGGCACTGAAGCTTTCTTT	CASSEALGGTEAFF
-	TRBV4-2	TRBJ2-3	-	TGTGCCAGCAGCCAAGATCTAGAAGGCATCCTCCTAGGCACTAGCACAGATACGCAGTATTTT	CASSQDLEGILLGTSTDTQYF
-	TRBV28	TRBJ1-4	TRBD1	TGTGCCAGCAGTTTAAGACAGGGGGCATCTGAAAAACTGTTTTTT	CASSLRQGASEKLFF
few	TRBV11-2	TRBJ2-6	-	TGTGCCAGCAGCTCTGAGAGCTCTGGGGCCAACGTCCTGACTTTC	CASSSESSGANVLTF
-	TRBV6-6	TRBJ2-2	TRBD1	TGTGCCAGCAGTGTGCACAGGGGGCCCGGGGAGCTGTTTTTT	CASSVHRGPGELFF
-	TRBV9	TRBJ2-1	TRBD2	TGTGCCAGCAGCGTAGACGGGAGGCCCGCCTCCTACAATGAGCAGTTCTTC	CASSVDGRPASYNEQFF
-	TRBV23-1	TRBJ2-7	TRBD2	TGCGCCAGCAGTCAATCCCCATGGCCCGGACTAGCGGGAGCCCCGGACGAGCAGTACTTC	CASSQSPWPGLAGAPDEQYF
-	TRBV19	TRBJ1-1	-	TGTGCCAGTAGGCCACCGGGACACCTCTTAATGAACACTGAAGCTTTCTTT	CASRPPGHLLMNTEAFF
-	TRBV30	TRBJ2-7	TRBD2	TGTGCCTGGAGTACGGGAGGAGTTCGGTACTACGAGCAGTACTTC	CAWSTGGVRYYEQYF
-	TRBV6-5	TRBJ2-6	-	TGTGCCAGCAGTTACTCTCACACATCTGGGGCCAACGTCCTGACTTTC	CASSYSHTSGANVLTF
-	TRBV12-5	TRBJ2-3	-	TGTGCTAGTGGTATCAAAGATACGCAGTATTTT	CASGIKDTQYF
-	TRBV7-8	TRBJ1-1	TRBD1	TGTGCCAGCAGCTTAGCCCGCAACAGGGGAGATGGAACTGAAGCTTTCTTT	CASSLARNRGDGTEAFF
-	TRBV7-2	TRBJ2-2	TRBD2	TGTGCCAGCAGCTCCGGGGGAGGGCCAGCCGGGGAGCTGTTTTTT	CASSSGGGPAGELFF
-	TRBV23-1	TRBJ2-7	TRBD1	TGCGCCAGCAGTCAAACCGAGAGACAGGGGGCCGACGAGCAGTACTTC	CASSQTERQGADEQYF
-	TRBV28	TRBJ1-5	-	TGTGCCAGCAGTGAAAACAGGGATTTCAATCAGCCCCAGCATTTT	CASSENRDFNQPQHF
-	TRBV30	TRBJ2-3	TRBD2	TGTGCCTGGACGTTAACCCCCTTACTAGCGGGAGCGAGGAACACAGATACGCAGTATTTT	CAWTLTPLLAGARNTDTQYF
-	TRBV18	TRBJ1-2	-	TGTGCCAGCTCACCTTCCTCACAAGGGGAATATGGCTACACCTTC	CASSPSSQGEYGYTF
-	TRBV11-2	TRBJ2-2	-	TGTGCCAGCAGCTTAGGGTCAGTTAACACCGGGGAGCTGTTTTTT	CASSLGSVNTGELFF
once	TRBV21-1	TRBJ2-3	-	TGTGCCAGCAGCGCGGACTGTACTAGCACAGATACGCAGTATTTT	CASSADCTSTDTQYF
-	TRBV9	TRBJ2-5	TRBD2	TGTGCCAGCAGCGTAGCTCTGGCGGGAGAAGCTGAGACCCAGTACTTC	CASSVALAGEAETQYF
once	TRBV7-9	TRBJ1-2	-	TGTGCCAGCAGCTCCAGGACGGGGAACTATGGCTACACCTTC	CASSSRTGNYGYTF
-	TRBV28	TRBJ2-1	-	TGTGCCAGCAGTTCCCGCGGGGGCATTGATTCTGAGCAGTTCTTC	CASSSRGGIDSEQFF
-	TRBV5-1	TRBJ2-7	TRBD2	TGCGCCAGCAGCTTTCATTCTAGCGGATCCTACGAGCAGTACTTC	CASSFHSSGSYEQYF
-	TRBV28	TRBJ2-1	TRBD2	TGTGCCAGCAGTTTACAGAACTGGCTCAGCGGGAGGGCCTACAATGAGCAGTTCTTC	CASSLQNWLSGRAYNEQFF
-	TRBV28	TRBJ2-6	TRBD1	TGTGCCAGCAGCTCCTGGGGACAGGGGGGCTCTGGGGCCAACGTCCTGACTTTC	CASSSWGQGGSGANVLTF
-	TRBV13	TRBJ1-2	-	TGTGCCAGCAGCCCCCGGGACAATTACAAAAGGGGCTACACCTTC	CASSPRDNYKRGYTF
-	TRBV11-2	TRBJ2-7	TRBD2	TGTGCCAGCAGCGACAGACTAGCGGGAGGTTCCTACGAGCAGTACTTC	CASSDRLAGGSYEQYF
-	TRBV7-8	TRBJ2-5	TRBD2	TGTGCCAGCAGCCTGGGACTAGACCCGACCCAGTACTTC	CASSLGLDPTQYF
-	TRBV9	TRBJ2-2	TRBD1	TGTGCCAGCAGCGTAGTTGGGACAGGCCACACCGGGGAGCTGTTTTTT	CASSVVGTGHTGELFF
-	TRBV28	TRBJ1-5	TRBD1	TGTGCCAGCAGAGTACCGGGACAGCGCAATCAGCCCCAGCATTTT	CASRVPGQRNQPQHF
-	TRBV4-1	TRBJ2-7	-	TGCGCCAGCAGCCCACCCCAAGCGGACCGCTACGAGCAGTACTTC	CASSPPQADRYEQYF
few	TRBV6-2/TRBV6-3	TRBJ1-1	-	TGTGCCAGCAGTTACTCTAGAGGCGGCACTGAAGCTTTCTTT	CASSYSRGGTEAFF
-	TRBV28	TRBJ1-2	TRBD1	TGTGCCAGCACCGGGACAGGGCTCTACTATGGCTACACCTTC	CASTGTGLYYGYTF
few	TRBV5-1	TRBJ1-1	-	TGCGCCAGCAGCTCGATACTGGACGGGATGAACACTGAAGCTTTCTTT	CASSSILDGMNTEAFF
-	TRBV16	TRBJ2-1	-	TGTGCCAGCAGCCAACTATTCTCGGGGCAGTTCTTC	CASSQLFSGQFF
-	TRBV4-2	TRBJ1-2	TRBD1	TGTGCCAGCAGCCAAGATCGGGGCAGGGGGCGATTTGGCTACACCTTC	CASSQDRGRGRFGYTF
-	TRBV10-2	TRBJ1-1	-	TGCGCCAGCAGTGAGTCGAGAGTGGCTGAAGCTTTCTTT	CASSESRVAEAFF